These 30 T cell receptor beta chains originate from one sample sequenced in a study of cytomegalovirus exposure and HLA in healthy donors. PCR employed 60 Vbeta and 13 Jbeta primers. The protocol was immunoSEQ multiplex PCR, while the TCRdb copy is restricted to in-frame clones and leaves out a portion. Among 130,000 or so clones listed, approximately 80% were seen once. Sequencing used PBMCs. Every receptor here comes from a woman between 18 and 29 years old in good health and CMV-seronegative.

The J gene is TRBJ1-1, the V gene TRBV15; tentative D call: TRBD1 (6 bases). V lost 2 bases and J 3 bases, leaving 10 bases between the germline ends. The CDR3 is made up of 14 amino acids. CDR1 is LNHNV, CDR2 YYDKDF, per germline (reference sequence). This CDR3 reads CATSRRGGDTEAFF. In DNA form, the CDR3 reads TGTGCCACCAGCAGACGAGGGGGGGACACTGAAGCTTTCTTT.

The chain carries TRBV19 and TRBJ2-3; possible D gene TRBD2, 6 bases. The CDR3 runs to 13 residues. CDR1 is LNHDA and CDR2 is SQIVND in the germline V gene (reference sequence). The V end lost 4 bases, the J end lost 6 bases, and 11 bases lay between the germline ends. The CDR3 DNA sequence: TGTGCCAGTAGTAGCAACAGCGGGGATACGCAGTATTTT. The encoded protein is CASSSNSGDTQYF.

This clone has ten or more counts. The genes are TRBV7-2 and TRBJ2-1; 7 nucleotides align to TRBD2. The CDR3 runs to 14 residues. Per the germline V gene, CDR1 is SGHTA and CDR2 is FQGNSA. V lost 0 bases to trimming and J lost 7 bases; unmatched junction nucleotides: 3. The CDR3 coding sequence is TGTGCCAGCAGCTTAGCGGGAGGGCCTAATGAGCAGTTCTTC. This codes for CASSLAGGPNEQFF. The entire variable domain, with the rest obtained from reference TRBV7-2 and TRBJ2-1, is as follows: GAGVSQSPSNKVTEKGKDVELRCDPISGHTALYWYRQSLGQGLEFLIYFQGNSAPDKSGLPSDRFSAERTGGSVSTLTIQRTQQEDSAVYLCASSLAGGPNEQFFGPGTRLTVL.

The J gene is TRBJ1-2, the V gene TRBV30, with a possible D match to TRBD1 (5 bases). The germline CDR1 and CDR2 sequences are GTSNPN and SVGIG (reference sequence). This CDR3 has 16 amino acids. Trimming removed 8 bases at V and 4 bases at J, with 26 bases between. CDR3 sequence reads: CAGAASPAAGVYGYTF. Here the CDR3 DNA reads TGTGCCGGGGCGGCTTCTCCAGCGGCGGGGGTCTATGGCTACACCTTC.

The chain combines TRBV11-3 with TRBJ1-1, with TRBD1 as a possible D gene (6 bases). Looked up from germline, CDR1 is SGHNT and CDR2 is YENEEA. The CDR3 consists of 14 residues. V lost 1 base and J 6 bases, leaving 12 bases between the germline ends. This CDR3 reads CASSLGRTGSEAFF. CDR3 nucleotides: TGTGCCAGCAGCTTAGGGCGTACAGGGTCTGAAGCTTTCTTT.

This clone was detected a few times. This rearrangement joins TRBV4-2 to TRBJ1-1, with D possibly being TRBD1 (5 bases). Germline CDR1 reads LGHNA; CDR2 reads YNFKEQ. The CDR3 has 16 amino acids. The V and J ends lost 1 base and 3 bases respectively, with 15 bases between them. CDR3: CASSQGVLGADTEAFF. The CDR3 DNA reads as TGTGCCAGCAGCCAAGGGGTTTTAGGGGCGGACACTGAAGCTTTCTTT.

This chain links TRBV5-1 with TRBJ2-5, with TRBD2 identical over 8 bases. CDR1 is SGHRS, CDR2 YFSETQ, per germline. This CDR3 spans 17 amino acids. Trimming at V came to 1 base and at J to 3 bases, leaving 11 bases not matched to a gene. The chain's CDR3 is CASSLPWAGGRKETQYF. The CDR3 bases are TGCGCCAGCAGCTTGCCCTGGGCGGGAGGTAGAAAAGAGACCCAGTACTTC.

The chain recombines TRBV4-2 with TRBJ1-1, with unresolved D. Germline lookup yields CDR1 LGHNA and CDR2 YNFKEQ. CDR3 length equals 15 residues. Trimming cost V 1 base and J 6 bases, with 15 bases left between them. In DNA form, the CDR3 reads TGTGCCAGCAGCCAAGTTACGGCCCGGAGGGCTGAAGCTTTCTTT. The encoded protein is CASSQVTARRAEAFF.

This clone was seen once. V usage is TRBV13 and J usage is TRBJ2-7; D is unresolved. Germline lookup yields CDR1 PRHDT and CDR2 FYEKMQ (reference sequence). Between the trimmed V and J ends, which lost 1 base and 7 bases, there was a span of 14 bases. The CDR3 has 14 amino acids. Here the CDR3 reads CASSLVRLDSEQYF. As DNA, the CDR3 is TGTGCCAGCAGCTTAGTGCGCCTCGATAGTGAGCAGTACTTC.

The chain couples TRBV19 to TRBJ2-5, with 8 bases lining up with TRBD2. CDR3 length: 17 residues. V lost 0 bases and J lost 3; bases outside the gene matches: 9. The germline CDR1 and CDR2 sequences are LNHDA and SQIVND (reference sequence). CDR3 in amino acids: CASSIDKKTSAKETQYF. The CDR3 DNA reads TGTGCCAGTAGTATAGACAAAAAGACTAGCGCCAAAGAGACCCAGTACTTC. Drawing the rest from reference TRBV19 and TRBJ2-5, the complete variable domain is DGGITQSPKYLFRKEGQNVTLSCEQNLNHDAMYWYRQDPGQGLRLIYYSQIVNDFQKGDIAEGYSVSREKKESFPLTVTSAQKNPTAFYLCASSIDKKTSAKETQYFGPGTRLLVL.

This rearrangement joins TRBV7-9 to TRBJ1-1; D unresolved. V lost 3 bases and J 4 bases, leaving 12 bases between the germline ends. CDR1 and CDR2 (germline): SEHNR, FQNEAQ (reference sequence). The CDR3 spans 14 residues. This CDR3 reads CASSLEVKGTEAFF. The CDR3, as DNA: TGTGCCAGCAGCTTGGAGGTAAAGGGCACTGAAGCTTTCTTT. The full variable domain, in which reference TRBV7-9 and TRBJ1-1 provide the parts outside the CDR3, is DTGVSQNPRHKITKRGQNVTFRCDPISEHNRLYWYRQTLGQGPEFLTYFQNEAQLEKSRLLSDRFSAERPKGSFSTLEIQRTEQGDSAMYLCASSLEVKGTEAFFGQGTRLTVV.

The rearrangement links TRBV18 to TRBJ1-5; D perhaps matches TRBD1 (5 bases). The V and J ends lost 0 bases and 2 bases respectively, with 8 bases between them. This CDR3 is 15 amino acids long. From germline, CDR1 is KGHSH and CDR2 LQKENI. The CDR3 nucleotides read TGTGCCAGCTCACCACCGGGCAGGGGCAATCAGCCCCAGCATTTT. As protein: CASSPPGRGNQPQHF.

The chain employs TRBV5-1 and TRBJ1-1, with D uncertain. V was shortened by 0 bases and J by 7 bases, with 10 bases between the two germline ends. The CDR3 covers 13 residues. Germline V gene sequence: CDR1 SGHRS, CDR2 YFSETQ. CDR3 residues: CASSLAGESEAFF. The CDR3 coding sequence is TGCGCCAGCAGCTTGGCCGGGGAGAGTGAAGCTTTCTTT.

The J gene is TRBJ2-1, the V gene TRBV7-9; D unresolved. Between the trimmed V and J ends, which lost 2 bases and 5 bases, there was a span of 10 bases. Germline loops: CDR1 SEHNR, CDR2 FQNEAQ (reference sequence). CDR3 length equals 14 residues. The CDR3 bases are TGTGCCAGCAGCTTATATGCTGCGGACAATGAGCAGTTCTTC. Its translation is CASSLYAADNEQFF.

The chain carries TRBV7-6 and TRBJ2-1, with TRBD2 matching 7 bases. The V gene's germline CDR1 is SGHVS and CDR2 FNYEAQ. V dropped 1 base and J dropped 1; count of bases not matched to a gene: 4. The CDR3 is made up of 16 amino acids. Here the CDR3 reads CASSLVLGGSYNEQFF. In DNA, the CDR3 is TGTGCCAGCAGCTTAGTTCTCGGGGGGTCCTACAATGAGCAGTTCTTC.

J is TRBJ1-2 and V is TRBV7-2; maybe TRBD1 (5 bases). Trimming took 4 bases from V and 1 from J, leaving 13 bases between them. Looked up from germline, CDR1 is SGHTA and CDR2 is FQGNSA. CDR3 length: 15 residues. The CDR3 here is CASSSEGWDNYGYTF. The CDR3 coding sequence is TGTGCCAGCAGCTCGGAGGGGTGGGATAACTATGGCTACACCTTC.

This chain connects TRBV6-1 to TRBJ2-2; 14 bases are a match to TRBD2. With 7 bases clipped from V and 7 bases from J, the junction kept 5 bases outside the gene matches. Germline values: CDR1 MNHNS, CDR2 SASEGT. This CDR3 region has 15 residues. In DNA form, the CDR3 reads TGTGCCAGCACCGGACTAGCGGGAGGAGGCGGGGAGCTGTTTTTT. It specifies CASTGLAGGGGELFF.

The chain combines TRBV4-1 with TRBJ2-7, with 9 bases fitting TRBD1. V shed 2 bases, J shed 2 bases, and the junction held 7 bases outside the gene matches. The CDR3 length is 16 residues. CDR1 is MGHRA, CDR2 YSYEKL, per germline. The CDR3 DNA sequence: TGCGCCAGCAGCCAATCCGGGACAGGGAATACCTACGAGCAGTACTTC. Its protein product is CASSQSGTGNTYEQYF.

This clone has a single count. CDR3 loop: CATSRDRADYYEQYF. DNA of the CDR3: TGTGCCACCAGCAGAGATAGGGCGGACTACTACGAGCAGTACTTC. The V gene is TRBV15, the J gene TRBJ2-7, with a tentative D call TRBD2 (6 bases). V was cut by 0 bases and J by 3 bases, with 12 bases left in between. There are 15 residues in the CDR3. Germline V lookup: CDR1 LNHNV, CDR2 YYDKDF (reference sequence).

The chain couples TRBV5-1 to TRBJ1-2; D gene unclear. The length of the CDR3 is 13 residues. V was trimmed by 2 bases and J by 2 bases, leaving 7 bases between them. In germline, CDR1 is SGHRS, CDR2 YFSETQ. CDR3 region: CASSLGGNYGYTF. The CDR3 DNA sequence: TGCGCCAGCAGCTTAGGCGGGAACTATGGCTACACCTTC.

The chain is built from TRBV5-6 and TRBJ2-4, with TRBD2 matching over 9 bases. CDR3 length: 15 residues. V was pared by 5 bases and J by 1 base, with 4 bases of the junction left unmatched. Germline loops: CDR1 SGHDT, CDR2 YYEEEE. The CDR3 nucleotides read TGTGCCAGCAGTCCAGCGGGAGGCGCCAAAAACATTCAGTACTTC. Translated: CASSPAGGAKNIQYF. Filled out from reference TRBV5-6 and TRBJ2-4, the complete variable domain reads DAGVTQSPTHLIKTRGQQVTLRCSPKSGHDTVSWYQQALGQGPQFIFQYYEEEERQRGNFPDRFSGHQFPNYSSELNVNALLLGDSALYLCASSPAGGAKNIQYFGAGTRLSVL.

The table lists this clone with many counts. The rearrangement links TRBV5-6 to TRBJ2-2; 7 bases fit TRBD1. The germline V gene encodes CDR1 SGHDT and CDR2 YYEEEE. This CDR3 contains 15 residues. V shed 5 bases and J 2 bases; nucleotides not matched to a gene: 6. The CDR3 DNA reads TGTGCCAGCAGTTTCCGGGACAGAAACACCGGGGAGCTGTTTTTT. Translation: CASSFRDRNTGELFF.

The chain recombines TRBV29-1 with TRBJ2-7; a weak D match, TRBD2 (5 bases). V was pared by 2 bases and J by 6 bases, with 8 bases between. The CDR3 is 11 residues long. Germline lookup yields CDR1 SQVTM and CDR2 ANQGSEA. The CDR3 loop is CSVESGGEQYF. The CDR3 DNA follows: TGCAGCGTTGAAAGTGGAGGCGAGCAGTACTTC.

The rearrangement links TRBV7-2 to TRBJ1-2; D perhaps matches TRBD1 (6 bases). Looked up from germline, CDR1 is SGHTA and CDR2 is FQGNSA. CDR3 length: 12 residues. Trimming removed 4 bases from V and 8 bases from J, with 11 bases in between. The CDR3 nucleotides are TGTGCCAGCAGCTCCTACAGGGAAGGCTACACCTTC. This codes for CASSSYREGYTF.

The CDR3 here is CSVGQEIQETQYF. In DNA form, the CDR3 reads TGCAGCGTGGGACAGGAGATTCAAGAGACCCAGTACTTC. The rearrangement uses TRBV29-1 and TRBJ2-5; 8 bases are a match to TRBD1. The CDR3 runs 13 residues. CDR1 SQVTM and CDR2 ANQGSEA come from the germline V gene. V trimming: 6 bases; J trimming: 2 bases; junction bases outside the gene matches: 5. Complete variable domain (other parts from reference TRBV29-1 and TRBJ2-5): SAVISQKPSRDICQRGTSLTIQCQVDSQVTMMFWYRQQPGQSLTLIATANQGSEATYESGFVIDKFPISRPNLTFSTLTVSNMSPEDSSIYLCSVGQEIQETQYFGPGTRLLVL.

This clone was detected once. CDR3 in DNA: TGTGCCAGCCGTATCGGGACTAGCGGGAGTGGGACCCAGTACTTC. Encoded protein: CASRIGTSGSGTQYF. The chain joins TRBV6-5 to TRBJ2-5; TRBD2 agrees at 14 bases. V lost 8 bases and J lost 7; bases outside the gene matches: 9. Germline CDR1 MNHEY, CDR2 SVGAGI. The CDR3 extends over 15 amino acids.

The chain carries TRBV27 and TRBJ2-7; 7 bases match TRBD1. Germline V lookup: CDR1 MNHEY, CDR2 SMNVEV (reference sequence). The CDR3 extends over 12 amino acids. The V gene end was trimmed by 6 bases and the J gene end by 3 bases; junction bases not matched to a gene: 2. CDR3 loop: CASRTGRYEQYF. The CDR3 nucleotides read TGTGCCAGCAGGACAGGGCGCTACGAGCAGTACTTC.

The V gene is TRBV19, the J gene TRBJ2-2; D possibly corresponds to TRBD2 (6 bases). V lost 3 bases, J lost 4 bases, and 12 bases lay in between. Germline CDR1 LNHDA, CDR2 SQIVND (reference sequence). CDR3 size: 15 residues. The CDR3, as DNA: TGTGCCAGTAGTATGGCCGGGAGCGGCACCGGGGAGCTGTTTTTT. Its translation: CASSMAGSGTGELFF.

This chain links TRBV10-3 with TRBJ1-1, with D possibly TRBD1 on 5 matching bases. The CDR3 totals 13 residues. Trimming took 8 bases from V and 1 from J, leaving 11 bases between them. Looked up from germline, CDR1 is ENHRY and CDR2 is SYGVKD. CDR3 region: CAIGDRENTEAFF. In nucleotides, the CDR3 is TGTGCCATCGGAGACAGAGAGAACACTGAAGCTTTCTTT.

The chain recombines TRBV4-1 with TRBJ1-2; the D gene is possibly TRBD1 (5 bases). The CDR3 extends over 16 amino acids. CDR1 is MGHRA and CDR2 is YSYEKL in the germline V gene. Trimming stripped 3 bases from V and 7 bases from J, with 21 bases between. Here the CDR3 DNA reads TGCGCCAGCAGCCATCTAGTCGGGTCATCCGGGGGTGGCTACACCTTC. This codes for CASSHLVGSSGGGYTF.